This TCR beta chain stems from a study of CXCR3-negative and CXCR3-positive naive CD8 T cells (dated by TCRdb to between 2018 and 2021). Context from the whole study: In total, roughly 130 million TRB reads were obtained, corresponding to roughly 1.5 +/- 0.3 million reads per library. Data from around 11 donors, pooled across two independent experiments, went into the diversity and physicochemical repertoire analyses. For the TRBV-TRBJ cluster analysis, the naive subsets came from 5 donors, while the memory cells came from 3 donors.

The sequencer was a NextSeq 550. The Human TCR Profiling Kit (MiLaboratory) was used to prepare UMI-labeled 5' RACE TRB cDNA libraries. The full amount of extracted RNA was used for cDNA synthesis, and the full amount of resulting cDNA was used for PCR amplification. Libraries were prepared in parallel with an identical number of PCR cycles. The authors' pipeline ran thus. With a requirement of at least two reads per UMI, MIGEC and MiXCR extracted about 50,000 +/- 10,000 unique UMI-labeled TRB cDNA molecules per library. On average, around 40,000 +/- 10,000 functional in-frame TRB CDR3 nucleotide clonotypes lacking stop codons were found per library. Diversity metrics, including normalized Shannon-Wiener and Chao1, were computed in VDJtools after downsampling to 5000 UMI-labeled TRB molecules per sample. VDJtools computed clonotype-size-weighted physicochemical properties of the central five CDR3 residues: interaction energy, strength, volume and Kidera factor 4. TCRdb reprocessed the reads, so every CDR3 protein sequence counts as one entry and DNA is not shown. The V and J calls, along with clone size, are taken from TCRdb and not from the paper's own processing. This sample's table carries 50,000 to 65,000 distinct CDR3 sequences. The leading ten clones occupy more than 3.5% of the sample.

For every CD8+ T cell subset, a few hundred thousand cells were flow-sorted straight into RLT lysis buffer, and each subset was sorted in triplicate. To keep memory contaminants out, a stringent definition of naive CD8+ T cells was applied: CD45RO-CCR7+CD27+CD95-. Using standard density gradient centrifugation, peripheral blood mononuclear cells were isolated from buffy coats. Naive CXCR3-negative and CXCR3-positive CD8+ T cells were flow-sorted on a FACSAria III. Total RNA was extracted from sorted cells using an RNeasy Mini Kit. Note on this clonotype: What antigen it recognizes has not been identified.

From cysteine to phenylalanine, the CDR3 is 15 amino acids long. The nucleotide record is missing. Sequences MNHEY (CDR1) and SVGAGI (CDR2) are obtained from the germline V gene. What the authors observed across the whole study: Compared with CXCR3-negative naive cells, CXCR3-positive naive cells had TRB CDR3s with higher hydrophobicity (lower Kidera factor 4), lower energy, and higher strength and volume indices. Because surface CD5, which is linked to self-reactivity in mice, was comparable between the naive subsets, TCR interaction strength was also inferred from the physicochemical properties of TRB CDR3s. Both naive subsets had comparably high repertoire diversity, while memory CD8+ T cells had much lower repertoire diversity. TRBV-TRBJ usage was similar between naive CXCR3-negative and CXCR3-positive cells from the same donor, while memory cells showed distinct patterns. CXCR3 expression partially decreased after cryopreservation, so most assays used freshly isolated PBMCs.

The sequence links TRBV6-5 to TRBJ1-3; as DNA is missing, the TRBD1 call by TCRdb cannot be tested. Specimen: naive CXCR3- CD8+ T cells from blood. The label giving this sample's cell subset or site can be read as: CD45RO-CCR7+CD27+CD95- naive CD8+ T cells lacking CXCR3 (TNR3-). This clonotype was sampled from a human donor in good health. Some clones in this sample may be carry-over from other donors' samples. This receptor carries the CDR3 CASSYSRDTWDTIYF.